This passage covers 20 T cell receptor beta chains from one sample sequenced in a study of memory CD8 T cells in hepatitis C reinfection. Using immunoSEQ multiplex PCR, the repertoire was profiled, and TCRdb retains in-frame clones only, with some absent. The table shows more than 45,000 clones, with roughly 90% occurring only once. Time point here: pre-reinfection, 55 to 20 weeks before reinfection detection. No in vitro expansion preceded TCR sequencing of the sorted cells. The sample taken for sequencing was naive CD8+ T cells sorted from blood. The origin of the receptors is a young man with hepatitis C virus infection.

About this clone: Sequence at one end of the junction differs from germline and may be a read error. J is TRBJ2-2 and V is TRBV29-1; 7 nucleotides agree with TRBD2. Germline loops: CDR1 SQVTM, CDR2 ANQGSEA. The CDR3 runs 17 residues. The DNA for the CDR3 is TGCAGCGTTGAAACGGGAGGAGAACTAGGGAACGCCGGGGAGCTGTTTTTT. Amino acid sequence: CSVETGGELGNAGELFF.

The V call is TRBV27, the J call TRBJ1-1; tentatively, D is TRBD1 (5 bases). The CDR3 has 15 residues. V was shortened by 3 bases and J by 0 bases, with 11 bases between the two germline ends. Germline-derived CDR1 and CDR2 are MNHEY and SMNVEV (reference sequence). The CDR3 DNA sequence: TGTGCCAGCAGTTTGAGGGGAGGGATGAACACTGAAGCTTTCTTT. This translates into CASSLRGGMNTEAFF.

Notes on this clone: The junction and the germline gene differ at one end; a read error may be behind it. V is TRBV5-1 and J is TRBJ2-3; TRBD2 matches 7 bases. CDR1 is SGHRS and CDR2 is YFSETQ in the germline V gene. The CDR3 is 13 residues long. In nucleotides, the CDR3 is TGCGCCAGCAGCCCGACTAGCAGAGATACGCAGTATTTT. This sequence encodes CASSPTSRDTQYF.

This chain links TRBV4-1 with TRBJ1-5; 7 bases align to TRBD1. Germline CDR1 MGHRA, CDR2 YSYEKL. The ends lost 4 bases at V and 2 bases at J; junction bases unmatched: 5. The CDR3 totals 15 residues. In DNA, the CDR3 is TGCGCCAGCAGCCCCCACAGGGGCGGCAATCAGCCCCAGCATTTT. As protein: CASSPHRGGNQPQHF.

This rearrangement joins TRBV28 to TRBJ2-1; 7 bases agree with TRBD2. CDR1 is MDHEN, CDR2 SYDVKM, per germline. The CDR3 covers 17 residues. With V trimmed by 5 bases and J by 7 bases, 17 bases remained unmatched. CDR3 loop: CASSHRQGDYTFNEQFF. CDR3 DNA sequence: TGTGCCAGCAGTCACAGGCAAGGGGACTACACCTTTAATGAGCAGTTCTTC.

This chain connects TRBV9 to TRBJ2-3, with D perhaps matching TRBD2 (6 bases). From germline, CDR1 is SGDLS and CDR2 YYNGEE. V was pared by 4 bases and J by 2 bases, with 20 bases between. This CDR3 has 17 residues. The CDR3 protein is CASSSPRGGLSTDTQYF. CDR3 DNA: TGTGCCAGCAGCTCTCCTCGGGGAGGTCTTTCCACAGATACGCAGTATTTT.

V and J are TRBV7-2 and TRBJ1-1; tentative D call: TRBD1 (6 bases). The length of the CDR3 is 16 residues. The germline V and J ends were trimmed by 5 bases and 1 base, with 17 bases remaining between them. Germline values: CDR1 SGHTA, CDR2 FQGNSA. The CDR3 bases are TGTGCCAGCAGCGTACAGGGCCCTAGGCCGAACACTGAAGCTTTCTTT. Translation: CASSVQGPRPNTEAFF. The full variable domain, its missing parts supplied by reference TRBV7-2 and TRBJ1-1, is GAGVSQSPSNKVTEKGKDVELRCDPISGHTALYWYRQSLGQGLEFLIYFQGNSAPDKSGLPSDRFSAERTGGSVSTLTIQRTQQEDSAVYLCASSVQGPRPNTEAFFGQGTRLTVV.

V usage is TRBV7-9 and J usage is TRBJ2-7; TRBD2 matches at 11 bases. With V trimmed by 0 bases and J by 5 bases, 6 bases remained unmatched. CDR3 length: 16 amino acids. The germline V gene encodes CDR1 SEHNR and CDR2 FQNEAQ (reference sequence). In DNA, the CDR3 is TGTGCCAGCAGCTTAGCACTAGCGGGAGTGGTACACGAGCAGTACTTC. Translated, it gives CASSLALAGVVHEQYF.

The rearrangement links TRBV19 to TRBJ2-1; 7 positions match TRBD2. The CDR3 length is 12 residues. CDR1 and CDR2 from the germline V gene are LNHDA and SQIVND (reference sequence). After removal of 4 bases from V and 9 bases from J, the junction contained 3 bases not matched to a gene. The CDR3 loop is CASSRDYGEQFF. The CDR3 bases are TGTGCCAGTAGTAGGGACTATGGTGAGCAGTTCTTC.

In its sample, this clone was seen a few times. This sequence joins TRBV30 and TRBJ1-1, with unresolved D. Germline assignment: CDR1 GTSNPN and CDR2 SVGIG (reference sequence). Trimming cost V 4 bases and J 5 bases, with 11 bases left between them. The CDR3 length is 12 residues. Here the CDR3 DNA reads TGTGCCTGGACGGGGTTAGGGACTGAAGCTTTCTTT. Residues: CAWTGLGTEAFF.

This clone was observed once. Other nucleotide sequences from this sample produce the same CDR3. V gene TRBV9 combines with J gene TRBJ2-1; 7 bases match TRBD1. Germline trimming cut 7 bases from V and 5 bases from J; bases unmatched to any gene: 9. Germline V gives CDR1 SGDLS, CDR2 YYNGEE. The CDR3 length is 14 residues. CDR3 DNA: TGTGCCAGCGGAGCAGGGGGAATAAACAATGAGCAGTTCTTC. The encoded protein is CASGAGGINNEQFF.

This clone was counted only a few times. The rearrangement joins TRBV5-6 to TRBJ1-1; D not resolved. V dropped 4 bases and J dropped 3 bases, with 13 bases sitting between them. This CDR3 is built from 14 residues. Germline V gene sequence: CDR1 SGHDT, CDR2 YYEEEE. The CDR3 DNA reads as TGTGCCAGCAGCCTAACCTCCACAGACACTGAAGCTTTCTTT. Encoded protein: CASSLTSTDTEAFF.

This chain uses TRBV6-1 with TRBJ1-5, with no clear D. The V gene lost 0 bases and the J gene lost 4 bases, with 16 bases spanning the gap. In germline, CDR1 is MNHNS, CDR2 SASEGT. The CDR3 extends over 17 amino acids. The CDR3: CASSEALGGRRNQPQHF. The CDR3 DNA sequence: TGTGCCAGCAGTGAAGCGCTTGGCGGCAGGAGGAATCAGCCCCAGCATTTT.

The CDR3 region is CASRTGNSPLHF. CDR3 nucleotides: TGTGCCAGTAGGACAGGGAATTCACCCCTCCACTTT. The chain carries TRBV19 and TRBJ1-6; 7 nucleotides match TRBD1. Germline V CDR1 and CDR2: LNHDA, SQIVND (reference sequence). The CDR3 extends over 12 amino acids. Trimming took 6 bases from V and 7 from J; bases not matched to a gene: 0.

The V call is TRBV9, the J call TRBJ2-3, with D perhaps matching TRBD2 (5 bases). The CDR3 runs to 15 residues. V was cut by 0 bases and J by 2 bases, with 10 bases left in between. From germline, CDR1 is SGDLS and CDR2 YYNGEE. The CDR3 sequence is CASSVGGGLTDTQYF. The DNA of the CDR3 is TGTGCCAGCAGCGTAGGAGGCGGACTCACAGATACGCAGTATTTT.

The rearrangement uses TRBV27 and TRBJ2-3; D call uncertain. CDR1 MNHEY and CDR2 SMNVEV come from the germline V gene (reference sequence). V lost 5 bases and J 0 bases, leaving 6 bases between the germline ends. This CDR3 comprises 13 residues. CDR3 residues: CASSGQSTDTQYF. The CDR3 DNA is TGTGCCAGCAGTGGTCAGAGCACAGATACGCAGTATTTT.

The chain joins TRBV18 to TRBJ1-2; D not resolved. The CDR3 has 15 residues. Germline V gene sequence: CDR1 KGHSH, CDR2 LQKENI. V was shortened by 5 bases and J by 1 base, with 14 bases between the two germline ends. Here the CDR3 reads CASSIPGALNYGYTF. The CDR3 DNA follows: TGTGCCAGCTCAATCCCGGGAGCACTTAACTATGGCTACACCTTC.

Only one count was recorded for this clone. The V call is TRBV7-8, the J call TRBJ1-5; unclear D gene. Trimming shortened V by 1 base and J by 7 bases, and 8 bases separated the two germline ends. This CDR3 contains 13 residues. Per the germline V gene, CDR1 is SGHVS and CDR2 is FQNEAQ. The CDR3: CASSLGGYQPQHF. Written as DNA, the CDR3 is TGTGCCAGCAGCTTAGGAGGGTACCAGCCCCAGCATTTT.

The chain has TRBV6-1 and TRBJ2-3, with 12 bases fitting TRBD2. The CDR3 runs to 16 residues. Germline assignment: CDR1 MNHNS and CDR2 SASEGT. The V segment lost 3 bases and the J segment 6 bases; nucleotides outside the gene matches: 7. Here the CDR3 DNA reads TGTGCCAGCAGTGAGTTGGTGACTAGCGGGAGCGATACGCAGTATTTT. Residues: CASSELVTSGSDTQYF.

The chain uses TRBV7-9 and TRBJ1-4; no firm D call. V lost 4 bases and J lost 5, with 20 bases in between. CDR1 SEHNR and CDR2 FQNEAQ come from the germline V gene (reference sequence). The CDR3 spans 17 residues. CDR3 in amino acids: CASSSHSFGGENEKLFF. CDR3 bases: TGTGCCAGCAGCTCACACTCGTTTGGCGGAGAAAATGAAAAACTGTTTTTT.